The sample holds one count of the clone carrying this TCR beta chain. The target antigen is unknown. The source of the sample is a study of early stage breast cancer tumors. The overall study: ER+/PR+/HER2- status applied to about 80% of the 16 invasive breast tumors. General observations from the study: Enriched TCRB sequences shared across patients were mostly commonly generated sequences.

V lost 2 bases to trimming and J lost 7 bases, with 15 bases between them. CDR3 length: 15 amino acids. Germline CDR1 is MNHNS and CDR2 is SASEGT. Profiled with immunoSEQ multiplex PCR; TCRdb holds only in-frame clones, not every one. The sample holds 25,000 to 30,000 clones, 55% to 75% seen once. This sequence was found in a person in their fifties with breast cancer. This chain joins TRBV6-1 and TRBJ2-1, with D possibly matching TRBD2 (7 bases). The sample taken for sequencing was blood. CDR3 sequence: CASSEKGGMGNEQFF. In nucleotides, the CDR3 is TGTGCCAGCAGTGAAAAGGGGGGGATGGGGAATGAGCAGTTCTTC.